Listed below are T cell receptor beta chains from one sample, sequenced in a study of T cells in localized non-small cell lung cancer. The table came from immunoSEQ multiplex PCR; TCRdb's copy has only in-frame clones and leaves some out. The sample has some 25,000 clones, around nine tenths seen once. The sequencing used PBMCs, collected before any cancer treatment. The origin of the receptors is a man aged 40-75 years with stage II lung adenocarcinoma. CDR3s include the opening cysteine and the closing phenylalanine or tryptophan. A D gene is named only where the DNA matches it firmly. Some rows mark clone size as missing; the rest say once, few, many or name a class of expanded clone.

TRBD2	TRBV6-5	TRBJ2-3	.	CAAREGEVSYF	TGTGCCGCCCGGGAGGGAGAGGTCTCGTATTTT
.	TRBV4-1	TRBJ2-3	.	CASSQDYPPATDTQYF	TGCGCCAGCAGCCAAGATTACCCGCCCGCCACAGATACGCAGTATTTT
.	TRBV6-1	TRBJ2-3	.	CASSEAIMAQGTDTQYF	TGTGCCAGCAGTGAAGCTATAATGGCACAAGGCACAGATACGCAGTATTTT
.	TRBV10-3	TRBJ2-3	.	CAISESAGPVQDTQYF	TGTGCCATCAGTGAGTCGGCGGGGCCTGTGCAGGATACGCAGTATTTT
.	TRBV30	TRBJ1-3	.	CAWTTDRHSGNTIYF	TGTGCCTGGACCACAGACAGGCACTCTGGAAACACCATATATTTT
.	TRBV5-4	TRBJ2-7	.	CASSRQGNEQYF	TGTGCCAGCAGCCGCCAGGGAAACGAGCAGTACTTC
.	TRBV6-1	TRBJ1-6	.	CASQTGPYNSPLHF	TGTGCCAGCCAAACGGGACCGTATAATTCACCCCTCCACTTT
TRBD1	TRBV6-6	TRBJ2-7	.	CASSYSGQVTHEQYF	TGTGCCAGCAGTTACTCGGGACAGGTCACCCACGAGCAGTACTTC
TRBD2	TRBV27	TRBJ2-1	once	CASSFAMGRRVAGVGEQFF	TGTGCCAGCAGTTTCGCGATGGGGAGGAGGGTAGCGGGAGTCGGTGAGCAGTTCTTC
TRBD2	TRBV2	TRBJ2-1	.	CAQENLAGGLGQFF	TGTGCCCAGGAGAATCTAGCGGGGGGGCTCGGGCAGTTCTTC
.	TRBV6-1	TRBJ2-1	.	CASGTGVPNEQFF	TGTGCCAGCGGGACGGGGGTACCCAATGAGCAGTTCTTC
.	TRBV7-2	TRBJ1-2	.	CASSSTVLYGYTF	TGTGCCAGCAGCTCGACAGTATTATATGGCTACACCTTC
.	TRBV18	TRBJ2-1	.	CASSPDSSYNEQFF	TGTGCCAGCTCCCCTGACAGCTCCTACAATGAGCAGTTCTTC
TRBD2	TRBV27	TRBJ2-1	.	CASSSLREGNEQFF	TGTGCCAGCAGTTCCCTCAGGGAGGGCAATGAGCAGTTCTTC
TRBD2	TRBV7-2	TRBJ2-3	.	CASSRGGPSTDTQYF	TGTGCCAGCAGCCGGGGAGGGCCCTCCACAGATACGCAGTATTTT
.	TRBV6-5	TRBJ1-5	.	CASSLQGGQPQHF	TGTGCCAGCAGTCTCCAGGGAGGACAGCCCCAGCATTTT
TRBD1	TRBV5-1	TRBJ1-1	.	CASSPGQGTKGPEAFF	TGCGCCAGCAGCCCGGGACAGGGCACGAAGGGACCTGAAGCTTTCTTT
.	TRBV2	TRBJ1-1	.	CASSAGRTEAFF	TGTGCCAGCAGTGCAGGGAGGACTGAAGCTTTCTTT